The present T cell receptor beta chain was sequenced within a study of PD-1 blockade in classical Hodgkin lymphoma. CDR1 is SNHLY, CDR2 FYNNEI, per germline. CDR3 length: 13 residues. With 3 bases removed from V and 2 bases from J, the gap between germline ends came to 6 bases. Data came from immunoSEQ multiplex PCR; TCRdb stores just in-frame clones and leaves some out. There are under 15,000 clones in the sample; 65% to 85% occur only once, and roughly 26% lies in the top ten. All patients relapsed after autologous stem cell transplantation, and brentuximab vedotin exposure varied. The chain uses TRBV2 and TRBJ2-3; D gene uncertain. The receptor was isolated from a human donor with classical Hodgkin lymphoma. The material sequenced was peripheral blood mononuclear cells (PBMCs), taken at baseline. CDR3 nucleotide sequence: TGTGCCAGCAGTGAGCCGTTCACAGATACGCAGTATTTT. Translating gives CASSEPFTDTQYF.